One sample yielded the 8 T cell receptor beta chains listed below, sequenced in a study of shared clonotypes between healthy human individuals. As defined, naive CD8 cells were CD45RO-negative and positively selected for CCR7, with terminally differentiated effector memory CD45RA+ cells excluded. TCRdb's copy holds only in-frame clones and misses some; the assay was immunoSEQ multiplex PCR. Here the sample spans around 650,000 clones, approximately 96% being singletons. The specimen was naive CD8+ T cells sorted from blood. The receptor set was obtained from a woman aged 25 to 39 in good health.

The chain has TRBV19 and TRBJ2-7; TRBD2 matches 9 bases. With V trimmed by 5 bases and J by 6 bases, 5 bases remained unmatched. Germline V gene lookup returns CDR1 LNHDA and CDR2 SQIVND (reference sequence). This CDR3 has 13 amino acids. For the CDR3, the DNA is TGTGCCAGTAGTGGACTAGCGTTGGGCGAGCAGTACTTC. It codes for CASSGLALGEQYF.

The rearrangement links TRBV7-8 to TRBJ2-3, with 7 bases fitting TRBD1. This CDR3 comprises 16 residues. Germline lookup yields CDR1 SGHVS and CDR2 FQNEAQ. V shed 4 bases and J 3 bases; nucleotides not matched to a gene: 10. The DNA of the CDR3 is TGTGCCAGCAGCTCGAACAGGGGCGGTGGGACAGATACGCAGTATTTT. The encoded protein is CASSSNRGGGTDTQYF.

J is TRBJ1-4 and V is TRBV5-1; D possibly corresponds to TRBD1 (5 bases). Germline V lookup: CDR1 SGHRS, CDR2 YFSETQ. The CDR3 totals 14 residues. V dropped 4 bases and J dropped 4 bases, with 11 bases sitting between them. The CDR3, as DNA: TGCGCCAGCAGCGAAGACAGCGATAATGAAAAACTGTTTTTT. As protein: CASSEDSDNEKLFF.

Regarding this clone: The identical CDR3 is also encoded by other nucleotide sequences in the sample. The V and J genes are TRBV27 and TRBJ2-7; 9 bases are a match to TRBD1. The V gene end was trimmed by 5 bases and the J gene end by 5 bases; junction bases not matched to a gene: 4. Looked up from germline, CDR1 is MNHEY and CDR2 is SMNVEV (reference sequence). This CDR3 is 13 amino acids long. The CDR3 nucleotides read TGTGCCAGCAGTCTGGGACAGGGCCACGAGCAGTACTTC. Residues: CASSLGQGHEQYF.

Here the CDR3 DNA reads TGTGCCAGCAGCCTCACTAGCGGGAGTGGAGAGACCCAGTACTTC. It specifies CASSLTSGSGETQYF. The gene calls are TRBV6-5 and TRBJ2-5; 11 bases map to TRBD2. Germline V lookup: CDR1 MNHEY, CDR2 SVGAGI. This CDR3 contains 15 residues. With 6 bases clipped from V and 4 bases from J, the junction kept 7 bases outside the gene matches.

The chain joins TRBV30 to TRBJ2-5; D may match TRBD1 or TRBD2 (5 bases each). The J call may be incorrect, as the DNA end agrees better with TRBJ2-7. The CDR3 is 14 amino acids. Germline CDR1 GTSNPN, CDR2 SVGIG (reference sequence). CDR3 residues: CAWSGAGSSYEQYF. The CDR3 nucleotides are TGTGCCTGGAGTGGGGCAGGGAGCTCCTACGAGCAGTACTTC.

This clone was seen once. The rearrangement joins TRBV29-1 to TRBJ1-2; D call uncertain. V shed 0 bases and J shed 1 base, with 6 bases lying between them. Looked up from germline, CDR1 is SQVTM and CDR2 is ANQGSEA. CDR3 length: 13 residues. CDR3 in amino acids: CSVEEWGNYGYTF. CDR3 coding DNA: TGCAGCGTTGAAGAATGGGGTAACTATGGCTACACCTTC.

The chain combines TRBV28 with TRBJ2-1; 9 bases are a match to TRBD2. Germline V lookup: CDR1 MDHEN, CDR2 SYDVKM. The CDR3 extends over 14 amino acids. The CDR3 protein is CAHESGGSYNEQFF. Here the CDR3 DNA reads TGTGCACATGAAAGCGGGGGGTCCTACAATGAGCAGTTCTTC.